Presented here are 4 T cell receptor beta chains from one specimen sequenced in a study of T-cell reconstitution after alpha-beta-depleted transplantation in children. Unique molecular identifiers were built into the TCRbeta library. Via MiXCR, TCRdb re-called the PCR reads, giving one row per CDR3 protein. Found here are just over 950,000 distinct CDR3 sequences, roughly 29% of them singletons; the top ten hold about 28%. Sequenced material: PBMCs, mostly from graft donor cells, taken 360 days after TCRalphabeta/CD19-depleted stem cell transplant. All receptors derive from a boy under three years old who had a stem cell transplant for SCID, so the T cells may come from the graft donor.

About this clonotype: Given a much more abundant clone one base away, this may be a read error. The chain joins TRBV7-9 to TRBJ2-3; 11 positions agree with TRBD2. Germline values: CDR1 SEHNR, CDR2 FQNEAQ (reference sequence). J lost 5 bases, V lost 3 bases, and 1 base had no gene match. This CDR3 region has 14 residues. Written as DNA, the CDR3 is TGTGCCAGCAGCTTTGGGACTAGCGGAGATACGCAGTATTTT. It encodes CASSFGTSGDTQYF.

The V call is TRBV5-1, the J call TRBJ2-1; 7 positions agree with TRBD1. The germline gives CDR1 SGHRS, CDR2 YFSETQ. This CDR3 region has 16 residues. With V trimmed by 0 bases and J by 7 bases, 10 bases remained unmatched. The CDR3, as DNA: TGCGCCAGCAGCTTGGGGACAGGCTACCTGGTGAATGAGCAGTTCTTC. This gives the protein CASSLGTGYLVNEQFF.

This chain links TRBV5-1 with TRBJ1-5; no firm D call. Trimming took 0 bases from V and 5 from J, leaving 9 bases between them. Germline V CDR1 and CDR2: SGHRS, YFSETQ. This CDR3 region has 14 residues. The CDR3 here is CASSLDFPHQPQHF. CDR3 in DNA: TGCGCCAGCAGCTTGGATTTCCCCCATCAGCCCCAGCATTTT.

The rearrangement uses TRBV4-3 and TRBJ1-1; possible D gene TRBD1, 6 bases. Trimming stripped 0 bases from V and 3 bases from J, with 14 bases between. CDR3 length: 16 amino acids. The V gene's germline CDR1 is LGHNA and CDR2 YSLEER. The CDR3 loop is CASSQEGQGRDTEAFF. Written as DNA, the CDR3 is TGCGCCAGCAGCCAAGAGGGGCAGGGGAGGGACACTGAAGCTTTCTTT.